The 11 T cell receptor beta chains listed next were all sequenced from one sample in a study of T cell responses to AZD1222 COVID-19 vaccine (dated by TCRdb to the early 2020s). The method was the immunoSEQ multiplex PCR assay. The immuneACCESS repertoire file appears here via TCRdb, limited to in-frame rearrangements. These files lack a portion of the clones; in checked studies, under half of the deficit traces to unresolved V genes, and the cause of the others is not known. The sample includes 95,000 to 100,000 clones, with roughly 83% observed a single time. The top ten hold 11% to 15% of the sample. The time point label on this specimen signifies: about 28 days (+/-7) after the second vaccine dose. The starting material was peripheral blood, obtained 28 days after the second AZD1222 dose. These receptors were obtained from an adult who received the AZD1222 COVID-19 vaccine.

This chain connects TRBV4-3 to TRBJ1-2; no reliable D call. CDR3 length: 14 residues. Trimming took 0 bases from V and 6 from J, leaving 11 bases between them. Germline V gene data show CDR1 as LGHNA and CDR2 as YSLEER. The CDR3 DNA is TGCGCCAGCAGCCAAGAAGGCGCAGGCCATGGCTACACCTTC. Its translation is CASSQEGAGHGYTF.

The chain uses TRBV5-1 and TRBJ1-2; D perhaps matches TRBD1 (5 bases). This CDR3 is built from 13 residues. Trimming took 8 bases from V and 6 from J, leaving 17 bases between them. CDR1 and CDR2 from the germline V gene are SGHRS and YFSETQ. CDR3 amino acids: CASAGHPRDGYTF. As DNA, the CDR3 is TGCGCCAGTGCCGGACACCCGAGGGATGGCTACACCTTC. The variable domain in full, with the rest retrieved from reference TRBV5-1 and TRBJ1-2, is KAGVTQTPRYLIKTRGQQVTLSCSPISGHRSVSWYQQTPGQGLQFLFEYFSETQRNKGNFPGRFSGRQFSNSRSEMNVSTLELGDSALYLCASAGHPRDGYTFGSGTRLTVV.

The rearrangement links TRBV11-2 to TRBJ2-3; D is unclear. The CDR3 spans 15 residues. Germline CDR1 SGHAT, CDR2 FQNNGV. V lost 0 bases to trimming and J lost 1 base, with 8 bases between them. This CDR3 reads CASSLDELGTDTQYF. The DNA for the CDR3 is TGTGCCAGCAGCTTAGATGAGCTAGGCACAGATACGCAGTATTTT.

This clone was detected once. The chain employs TRBV5-5 and TRBJ1-6; D not certain. Germline V CDR1 and CDR2: SGHKS, YYEKEE (reference sequence). Trimming shortened V by 4 bases and J by 9 bases, and 26 bases separated the two germline ends. The CDR3 sequence is 18 residues long. The CDR3 loop is CASSPQFTWRSSGSPLHF. The CDR3, as DNA: TGTGCCAGCAGCCCACAGTTCACGTGGCGATCGAGTGGTTCACCCCTCCACTTT.

In its sample, this clone was seen a few times. The rearrangement uses TRBV5-5 and TRBJ2-7; maybe TRBD2 (5 bases). CDR3 length: 12 amino acids. V lost 5 bases and J lost 7, with 13 bases in between. CDR1 and CDR2 (germline): SGHKS, YYEKEE (reference sequence). The CDR3 is CASRPPPGEQYF. The CDR3, as DNA: TGTGCCAGCAGACCCCCTCCGGGGGAGCAGTACTTC.

The chain is built from TRBV13 and TRBJ1-1; D is unresolved. Germline loops: CDR1 PRHDT, CDR2 FYEKMQ (reference sequence). With 5 bases removed from V and 1 base from J, the gap between germline ends came to 8 bases. The CDR3 consists of 13 residues. The CDR3 bases are TGTGCCAGCAGCGCCAGGAGGAACACTGAAGCTTTCTTT. Translating it yields CASSARRNTEAFF. The variable domain in full, completed from reference TRBV13 and TRBJ1-1, reads AAGVIQSPRHLIKEKRETATLKCYPIPRHDTVYWYQQGPGQDPQFLISFYEKMQSDKGSIPDRFSAQQFSDYHSELNMSSLELGDSALYFCASSARRNTEAFFGQGTRLTVV.

The rearrangement links TRBV5-4 to TRBJ1-1, with D uncertain. V lost 0 bases, J lost 1 base, and 10 bases lay in between. The V gene's germline CDR1 is SGHNT and CDR2 YYREEE (reference sequence). The CDR3 loop spans 15 amino acids. CDR3 sequence reads: CASSLASTANTEAFF. CDR3 bases: TGTGCCAGCAGCTTGGCCAGCACGGCGAACACTGAAGCTTTCTTT.

The chain employs TRBV6-5 and TRBJ1-1; possibly TRBD1 for D (6 bases). The V gene lost 0 bases and the J gene lost 1 base, with 6 bases spanning the gap. In germline, CDR1 is MNHEY, CDR2 SVGAGI. This CDR3 region has 14 residues. The CDR3, as DNA: TGTGCCAGCAGTTACTCGGACAGGAACACTGAAGCTTTCTTT. Its translation: CASSYSDRNTEAFF.

The chain links TRBV2 to TRBJ2-1, with TRBD2 matching over 9 bases. This CDR3 comprises 14 residues. Germline-derived CDR1 and CDR2 are SNHLY and FYNNEI. The trim removed 4 bases at V and 8 bases at J, leaving 6 bases unmatched. Here the CDR3 DNA reads TGTGCCAGCAGTGCTAGCGGGATGGGGGATGAGCAGTTCTTC. Its translation: CASSASGMGDEQFF.

This clone was counted once. This chain joins TRBV5-1 and TRBJ1-2; D is ambiguous. The CDR3 contains 17 residues. Germline V gene lookup returns CDR1 SGHRS and CDR2 YFSETQ. Trimming shortened V by 4 bases and J by 0 bases, and 19 bases separated the two germline ends. The CDR3 is CASSPLGQFGPNYGYTF. CDR3 in DNA: TGCGCCAGCAGCCCTTTAGGGCAGTTCGGTCCTAACTATGGCTACACCTTC.

This clone has just a few counts. The rearrangement joins TRBV20-1 to TRBJ1-2; D is perhaps TRBD1 (5 bases). Germline CDR1 and CDR2: DFQATT and SNEGSKA (reference sequence). The CDR3 is 15 residues long. The V end was cut by 3 bases, the J end by 6 bases, with 20 bases between. The CDR3 region is CSASSEGRGRDGYTF. The CDR3 coding sequence is TGCAGTGCTAGTTCTGAGGGGAGGGGCAGGGATGGCTACACCTTC.